Below, one T cell receptor beta chain is given with its context. Relative to its sample, this clonotype is medium-sized (0.01 to 0.1%). Its cognate antigen has yet to be identified. No quality values exist for individual bases; no much larger clone is one base distant. This sample was included in a study (dated by TCRdb to between 2011 and 2013). The run used an Illumina Genome Analyzer IIx. The raw public reads went through TCRdb reprocessing: fastp at Q25, MiXCR clone calling, in-frame beta chains kept. Rows with a matching CDR3 protein are joined into one entry that keeps the most common DNA and genes. This sample gives 7,100 or so distinct CDR3 sequences in total; roughly 32% of them show up just once. The top ten clonotypes cover about a fifth of the sample. Trimming costs V 2 bases and J 12 bases, and their ends lie 17 bases apart. CDR1 and CDR2 are read off the germline V gene as SQVTM and ANQGSEA. From its cysteine to its phenylalanine, the CDR3 spans 13 amino acids. Kept here is only the CDR3 DNA, which spans 39 bases and is read in frame from base 1.

This TCR was sampled from a human donor. The sequence links TRBV29-1 to TRBJ2-1, and perhaps TRBD1 as D gene, on 5 matching bases. The sequenced material came from blood. In nucleotides, the sequence is TGCAGCGTTGAAAGTTGGAACAGGTTAGGGCAGTTCTTC. Its protein is CSVESWNRLGQFF.